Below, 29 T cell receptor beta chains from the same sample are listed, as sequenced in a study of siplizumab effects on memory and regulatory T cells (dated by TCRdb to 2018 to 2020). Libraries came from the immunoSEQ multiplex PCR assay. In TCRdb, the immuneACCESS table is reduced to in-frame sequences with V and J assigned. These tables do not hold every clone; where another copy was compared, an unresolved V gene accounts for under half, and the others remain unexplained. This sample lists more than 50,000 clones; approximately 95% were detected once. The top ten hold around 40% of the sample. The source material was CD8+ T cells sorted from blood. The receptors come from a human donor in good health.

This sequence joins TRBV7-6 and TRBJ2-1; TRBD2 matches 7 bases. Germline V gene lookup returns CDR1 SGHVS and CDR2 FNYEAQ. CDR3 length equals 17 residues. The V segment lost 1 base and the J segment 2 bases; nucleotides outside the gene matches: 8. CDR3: CASSLVPGGGTYNEQFF. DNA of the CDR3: TGTGCCAGCAGCTTAGTGCCGGGAGGTGGCACCTACAATGAGCAGTTCTTC. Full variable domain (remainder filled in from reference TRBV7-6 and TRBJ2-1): GAGVSQSPRYKVTKRGQDVALRCDPISGHVSLYWYRQALGQGPEFLTYFNYEAQQDKSGLPNDRFSAERPEGSISTLTIQRTEQRDSAMYRCASSLVPGGGTYNEQFFGPGTRLTVL.

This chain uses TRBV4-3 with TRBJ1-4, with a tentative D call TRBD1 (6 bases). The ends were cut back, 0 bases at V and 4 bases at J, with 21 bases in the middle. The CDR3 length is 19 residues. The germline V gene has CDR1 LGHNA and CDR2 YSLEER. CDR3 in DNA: TGCGCCAGCAGCCAAGAACGGGCAGGGGTGATTTCGGATAATGAAAAACTGTTTTTT. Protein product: CASSQERAGVISDNEKLFF.

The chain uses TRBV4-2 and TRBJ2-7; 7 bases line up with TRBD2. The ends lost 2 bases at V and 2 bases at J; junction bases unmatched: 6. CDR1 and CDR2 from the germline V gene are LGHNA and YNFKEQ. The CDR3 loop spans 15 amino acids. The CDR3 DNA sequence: TGTGCCAGCAGCCAACTCGCGGGAGTTGCCTACGAGCAGTACTTC. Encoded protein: CASSQLAGVAYEQYF.

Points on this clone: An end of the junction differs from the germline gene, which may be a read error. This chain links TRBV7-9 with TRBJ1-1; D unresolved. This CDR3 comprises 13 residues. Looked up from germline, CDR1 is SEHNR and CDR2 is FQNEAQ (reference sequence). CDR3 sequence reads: CASSLSLNAEAFF. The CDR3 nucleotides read TGTGCCAGCAGCTTATCCTTGAACGCTGAAGCTTTCTTT. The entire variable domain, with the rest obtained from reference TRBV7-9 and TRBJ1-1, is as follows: DTGVSQNPRHKITKRGQNVTFRCDPISEHNRLYWYRQTLGQGPEFLTYFQNEAQLEKSRLLSDRFSAERPKGSFSTLEIQRTEQGDSAMYLCASSLSLNAEAFFGQGTRLTVV.

Written as DNA, the CDR3 is TGTGCCAGCAGTTACGTGGGGAACTATGGCTACACCTTC. It specifies CASSYVGNYGYTF. The chain is built from TRBV6-5 and TRBJ1-2; D not certain. The CDR3 loop spans 13 amino acids. Germline CDR1 is MNHEY and CDR2 is SVGAGI. With 2 bases removed from V and 2 bases from J, the gap between germline ends came to 6 bases.

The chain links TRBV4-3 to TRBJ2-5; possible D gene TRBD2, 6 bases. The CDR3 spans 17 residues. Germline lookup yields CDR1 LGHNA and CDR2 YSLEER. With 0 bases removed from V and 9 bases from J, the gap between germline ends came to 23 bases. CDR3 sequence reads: CASSQDRISGNGRAQYF. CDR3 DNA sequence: TGCGCCAGCAGCCAAGATCGCATTAGCGGAAACGGCAGGGCCCAGTACTTC.

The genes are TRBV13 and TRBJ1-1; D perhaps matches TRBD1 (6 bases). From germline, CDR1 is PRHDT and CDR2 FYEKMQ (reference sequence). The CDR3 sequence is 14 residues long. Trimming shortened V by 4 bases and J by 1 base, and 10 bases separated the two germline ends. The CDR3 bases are TGTGCCAGCAGCTGGGGACATTCGAACACTGAAGCTTTCTTT. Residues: CASSWGHSNTEAFF.

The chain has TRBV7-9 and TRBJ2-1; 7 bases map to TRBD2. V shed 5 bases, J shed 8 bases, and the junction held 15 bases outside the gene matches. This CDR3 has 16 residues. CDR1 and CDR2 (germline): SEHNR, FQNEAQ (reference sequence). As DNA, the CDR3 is TGTGCCAGCAGCCATACCGGACTAGAGGCATACGATGAGCAGTTCTTC. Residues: CASSHTGLEAYDEQFF.

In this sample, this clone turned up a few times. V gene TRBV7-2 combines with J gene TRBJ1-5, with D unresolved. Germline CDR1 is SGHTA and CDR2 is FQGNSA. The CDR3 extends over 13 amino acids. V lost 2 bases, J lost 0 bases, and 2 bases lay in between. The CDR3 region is CASSLTSNQPQHF. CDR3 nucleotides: TGTGCCAGCAGCTTAACTAGCAATCAGCCCCAGCATTTT. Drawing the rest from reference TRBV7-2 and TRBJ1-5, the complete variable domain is GAGVSQSPSNKVTEKGKDVELRCDPISGHTALYWYRQSLGQGLEFLIYFQGNSAPDKSGLPSDRFSAERTGGSVSTLTIQRTQQEDSAVYLCASSLTSNQPQHFGDGTRLSIL.

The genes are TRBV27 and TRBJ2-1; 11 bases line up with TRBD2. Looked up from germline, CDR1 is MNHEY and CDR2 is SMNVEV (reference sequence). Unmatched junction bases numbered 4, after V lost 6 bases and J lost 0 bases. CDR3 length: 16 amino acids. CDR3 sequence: CASSPTSGGSYNEQFF. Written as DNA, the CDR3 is TGTGCCAGCAGCCCCACTAGCGGGGGCTCCTACAATGAGCAGTTCTTC.

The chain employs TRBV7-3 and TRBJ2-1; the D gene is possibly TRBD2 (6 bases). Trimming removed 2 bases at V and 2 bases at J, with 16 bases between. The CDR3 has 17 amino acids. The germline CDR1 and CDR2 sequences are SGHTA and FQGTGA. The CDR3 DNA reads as TGTGCCAGCAGCTTATTCCCAGCGGGTACTACCTACAATGAGCAGTTCTTC. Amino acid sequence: CASSLFPAGTTYNEQFF. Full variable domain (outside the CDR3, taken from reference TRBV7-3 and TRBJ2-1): GAGVSQTPSNKVTEKGKYVELRCDPISGHTALYWYRQSLGQGPEFLIYFQGTGAADDSGLPNDRFFAVRPEGSVSTLKIQRTERGDSAVYLCASSLFPAGTTYNEQFFGPGTRLTVL.

The CDR3 DNA reads as TGTGCCAGCAGCTTAGGCCTAGCACTCGAGCAGTACTTC. As protein: CASSLGLALEQYF. This chain connects TRBV7-9 to TRBJ2-7, with D maybe TRBD2 (5 bases). Germline V gene sequence: CDR1 SEHNR, CDR2 FQNEAQ (reference sequence). Trimming cost V 1 base and J 6 bases, with 10 bases left between them. CDR3 length equals 13 residues.

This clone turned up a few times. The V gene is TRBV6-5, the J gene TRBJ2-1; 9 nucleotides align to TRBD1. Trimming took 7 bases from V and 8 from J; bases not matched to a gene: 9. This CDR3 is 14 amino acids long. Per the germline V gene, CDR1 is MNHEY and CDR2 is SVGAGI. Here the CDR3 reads CASTQGQGGDEQFF. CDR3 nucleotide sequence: TGTGCCAGCACCCAGGGACAGGGAGGAGATGAGCAGTTCTTC.

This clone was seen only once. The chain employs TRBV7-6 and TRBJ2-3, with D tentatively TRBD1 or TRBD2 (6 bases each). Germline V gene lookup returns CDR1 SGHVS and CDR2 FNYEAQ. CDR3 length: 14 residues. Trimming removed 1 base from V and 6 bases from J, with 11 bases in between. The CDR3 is CASSLGTGRDTQYF. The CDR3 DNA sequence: TGTGCCAGCAGCTTAGGTACAGGGAGGGATACGCAGTATTTT.

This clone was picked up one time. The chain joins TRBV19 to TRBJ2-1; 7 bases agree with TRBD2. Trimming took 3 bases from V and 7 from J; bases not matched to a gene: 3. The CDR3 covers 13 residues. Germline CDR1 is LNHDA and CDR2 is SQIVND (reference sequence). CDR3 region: CASSMGAGNEQFF. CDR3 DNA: TGTGCCAGTAGTATGGGAGCGGGAAATGAGCAGTTCTTC.

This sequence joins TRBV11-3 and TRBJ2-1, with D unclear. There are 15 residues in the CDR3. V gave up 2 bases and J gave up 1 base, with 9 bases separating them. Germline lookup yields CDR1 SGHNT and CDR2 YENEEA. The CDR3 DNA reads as TGTGCCAGCAGCTTAACCGGATGGTCCTACAATGAGCAGTTCTTC. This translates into CASSLTGWSYNEQFF.

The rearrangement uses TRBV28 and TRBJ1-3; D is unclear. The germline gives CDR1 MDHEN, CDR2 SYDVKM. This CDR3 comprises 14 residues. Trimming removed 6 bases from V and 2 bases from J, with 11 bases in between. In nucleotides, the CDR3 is TGTGCCAGCAGCCCCAGGTTCACTGGAAACACCATATATTTT. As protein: CASSPRFTGNTIYF.

Here the CDR3 reads CASSQEATGVDTGELFF. As DNA, the CDR3 is TGTGCCAGCAGCCAAGAGGCGACAGGGGTAGACACCGGGGAGCTGTTTTTT. The gene calls are TRBV4-2 and TRBJ2-2, with TRBD1 identical over 8 bases. The CDR3 runs 17 residues. The junction had 6 bases not matched to a gene; V was cut back by 0 bases and J by 3 bases. Germline values: CDR1 LGHNA, CDR2 YNFKEQ.

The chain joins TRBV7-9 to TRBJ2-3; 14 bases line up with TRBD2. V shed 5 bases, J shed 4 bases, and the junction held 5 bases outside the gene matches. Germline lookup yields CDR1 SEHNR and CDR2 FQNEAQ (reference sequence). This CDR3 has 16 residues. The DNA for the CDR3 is TGTGCCAGCAGCCCCGGGACTAGCGGGAGTTCAGATACGCAGTATTTT. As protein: CASSPGTSGSSDTQYF.

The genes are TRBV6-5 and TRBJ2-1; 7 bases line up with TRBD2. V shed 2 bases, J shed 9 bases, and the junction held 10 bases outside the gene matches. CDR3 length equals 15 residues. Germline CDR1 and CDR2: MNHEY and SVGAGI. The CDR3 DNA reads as TGTGCCAGCAGTTACGGGGCGGGAGTTCATATTGAGCAGTTCTTC. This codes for CASSYGAGVHIEQFF.

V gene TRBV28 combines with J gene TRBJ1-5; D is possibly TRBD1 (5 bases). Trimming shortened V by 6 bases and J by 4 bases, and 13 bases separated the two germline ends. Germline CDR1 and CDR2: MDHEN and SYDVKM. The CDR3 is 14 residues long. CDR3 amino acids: CASSPTRQNQPQHF. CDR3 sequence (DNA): TGTGCCAGCAGCCCAACCCGACAGAATCAGCCCCAGCATTTT.

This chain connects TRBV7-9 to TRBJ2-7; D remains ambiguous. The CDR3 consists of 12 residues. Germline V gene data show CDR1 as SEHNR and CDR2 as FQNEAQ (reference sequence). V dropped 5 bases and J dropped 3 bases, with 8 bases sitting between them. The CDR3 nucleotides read TGTGCCAGCAGCGCCGACCTCTACGAGCAGTACTTC. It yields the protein CASSADLYEQYF.

The CDR3 coding sequence is TGTGCCAGCAGCGACCCCGTGGGGGCCGGGGAGCTGTTTTTT. Translation: CASSDPVGAGELFF. This chain links TRBV13 with TRBJ2-2; D might be TRBD1 or TRBD2, each matching 5 bases. Germline-derived CDR1 and CDR2 are PRHDT and FYEKMQ (reference sequence). With 5 bases removed from V and 6 bases from J, the gap between germline ends came to 13 bases. This CDR3 has 14 amino acids.

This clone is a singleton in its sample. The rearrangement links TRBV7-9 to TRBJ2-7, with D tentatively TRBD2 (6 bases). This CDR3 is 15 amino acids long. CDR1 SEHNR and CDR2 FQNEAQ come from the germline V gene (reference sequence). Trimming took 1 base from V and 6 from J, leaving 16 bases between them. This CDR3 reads CASSLVGTRGGEQYF. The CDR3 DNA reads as TGTGCCAGCAGCTTAGTAGGTACGAGGGGAGGCGAGCAGTACTTC.

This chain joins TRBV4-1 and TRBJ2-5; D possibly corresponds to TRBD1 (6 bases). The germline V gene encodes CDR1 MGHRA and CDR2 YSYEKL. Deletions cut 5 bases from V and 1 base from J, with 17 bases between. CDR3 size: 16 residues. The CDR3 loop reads CASSSGPGQSQETQYF. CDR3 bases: TGCGCCAGCAGCAGCGGTCCCGGACAGTCCCAAGAGACCCAGTACTTC.

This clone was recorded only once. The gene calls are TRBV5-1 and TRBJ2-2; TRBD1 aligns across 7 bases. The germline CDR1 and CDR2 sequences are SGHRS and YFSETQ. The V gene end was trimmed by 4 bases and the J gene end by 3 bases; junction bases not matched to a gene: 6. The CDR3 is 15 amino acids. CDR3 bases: TGCGCCAGCAGCCTAGGGGGCGTAGACACCGGGGAGCTGTTTTTT. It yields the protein CASSLGGVDTGELFF.

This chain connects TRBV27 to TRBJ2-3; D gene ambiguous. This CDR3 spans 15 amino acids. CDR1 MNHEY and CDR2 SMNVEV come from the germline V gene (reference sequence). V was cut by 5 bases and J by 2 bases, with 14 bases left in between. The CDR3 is CASSPSKALTDTQYF. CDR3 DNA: TGTGCCAGCAGTCCGTCCAAAGCCCTCACAGATACGCAGTATTTT.

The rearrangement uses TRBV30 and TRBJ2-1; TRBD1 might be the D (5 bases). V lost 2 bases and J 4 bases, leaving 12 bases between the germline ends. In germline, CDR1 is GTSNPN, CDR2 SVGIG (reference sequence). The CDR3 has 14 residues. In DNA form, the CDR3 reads TGTGCCTGGAGTTTAGTCAGGGTATACAATGAGCAGTTCTTC. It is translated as CAWSLVRVYNEQFF.

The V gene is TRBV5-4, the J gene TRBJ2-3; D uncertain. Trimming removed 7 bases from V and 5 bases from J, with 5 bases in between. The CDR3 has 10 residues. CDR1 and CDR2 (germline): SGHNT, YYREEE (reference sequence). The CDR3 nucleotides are TGTGCCAGCTCTGGAGATACGCAGTATTTT. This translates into CASSGDTQYF. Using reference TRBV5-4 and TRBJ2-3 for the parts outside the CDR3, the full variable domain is ETGVTQSPTHLIKTRGQQVTLRCSSQSGHNTVSWYQQALGQGPQFIFQYYREEENGRGNFPPRFSGLQFPNYSSELNVNALELDDSALYLCASSGDTQYFGPGTRLTVL.